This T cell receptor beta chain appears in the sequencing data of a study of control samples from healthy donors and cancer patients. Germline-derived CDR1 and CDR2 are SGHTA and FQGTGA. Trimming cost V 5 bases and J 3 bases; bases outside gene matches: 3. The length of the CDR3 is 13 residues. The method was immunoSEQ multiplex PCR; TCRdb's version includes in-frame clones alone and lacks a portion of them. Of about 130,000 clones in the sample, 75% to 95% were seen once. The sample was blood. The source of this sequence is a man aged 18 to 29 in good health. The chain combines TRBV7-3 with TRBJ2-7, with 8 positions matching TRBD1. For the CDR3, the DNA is TGTGCCAGCAGCCCAGGACAGGGCTACGAGCAGTACTTC. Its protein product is CASSPGQGYEQYF.